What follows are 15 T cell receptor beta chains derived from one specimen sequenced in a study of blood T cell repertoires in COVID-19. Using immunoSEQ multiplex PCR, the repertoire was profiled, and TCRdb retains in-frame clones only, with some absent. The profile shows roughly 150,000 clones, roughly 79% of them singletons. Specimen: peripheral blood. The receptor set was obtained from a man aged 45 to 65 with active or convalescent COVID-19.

CDR3 nucleotide sequence: TGCGCCAGCAGCTTTAAGCGGGATATTAACTATGGCTACACCTTC. Translated, it gives CASSFKRDINYGYTF. V is TRBV5-1 and J is TRBJ1-2; no firm D call. Germline CDR1 and CDR2: SGHRS and YFSETQ. The CDR3 consists of 15 residues. V lost 2 bases and J 1 base, leaving 12 bases between the germline ends. The whole variable domain, remainder taken from reference TRBV5-1 and TRBJ1-2, is KAGVTQTPRYLIKTRGQQVTLSCSPISGHRSVSWYQQTPGQGLQFLFEYFSETQRNKGNFPGRFSGRQFSNSRSEMNVSTLELGDSALYLCASSFKRDINYGYTFGSGTRLTVV.

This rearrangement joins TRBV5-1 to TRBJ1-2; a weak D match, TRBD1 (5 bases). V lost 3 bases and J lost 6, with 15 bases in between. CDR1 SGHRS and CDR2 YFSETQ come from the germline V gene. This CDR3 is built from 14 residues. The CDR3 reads CASSSSRAADGYTF. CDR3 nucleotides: TGCGCCAGCAGCTCGAGCAGGGCAGCCGATGGCTACACCTTC.

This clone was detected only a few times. CDR3 region: CASSQSSGFAMETQYF. The CDR3, as DNA: TGTGCCAGCAGCCAATCCTCAGGGTTCGCGATGGAGACCCAGTACTTC. This sequence joins TRBV3-1 (or the pseudogene TRBV3-2) and TRBJ2-5, with D tentatively TRBD1 (5 bases). CDR1 is LGHDT, CDR2 YNNKEL, per germline (reference sequence). V lost 2 bases and J lost 5, with 18 bases in between. CDR3 length: 16 amino acids.

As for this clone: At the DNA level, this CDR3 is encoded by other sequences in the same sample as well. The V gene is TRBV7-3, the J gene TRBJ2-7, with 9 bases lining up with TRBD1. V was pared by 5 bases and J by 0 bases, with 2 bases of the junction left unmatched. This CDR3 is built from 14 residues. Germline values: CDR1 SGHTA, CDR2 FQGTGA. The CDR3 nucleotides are TGTGCCAGCAGCCCGACAGGGGGCTCCTACGAGCAGTACTTC. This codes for CASSPTGGSYEQYF.

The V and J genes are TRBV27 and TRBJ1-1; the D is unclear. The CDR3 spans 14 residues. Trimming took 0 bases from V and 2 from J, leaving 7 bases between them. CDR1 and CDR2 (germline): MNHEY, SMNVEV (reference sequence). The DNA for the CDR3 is TGTGCCAGCAGTTTATCCGGGGATAACACTGAAGCTTTCTTT. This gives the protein CASSLSGDNTEAFF.

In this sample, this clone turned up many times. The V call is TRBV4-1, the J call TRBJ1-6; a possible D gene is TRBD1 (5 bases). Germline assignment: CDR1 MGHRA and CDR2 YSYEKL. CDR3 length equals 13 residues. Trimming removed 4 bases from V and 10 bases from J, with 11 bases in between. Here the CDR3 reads CASSPQGTSPLHF. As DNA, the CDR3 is TGCGCCAGCAGCCCTCAGGGAACCTCACCCCTCCACTTT.

The CDR3 sequence is CASSDRRGYRTTLHF. The CDR3 nucleotides are TGTGCCAGCAGTGATCGCAGGGGGTATAGGACCACCCTCCACTTT. The chain uses TRBV6-1 and TRBJ1-6; 7 positions match TRBD1. V trimming: 3 bases; J trimming: 14 bases; junction bases outside the gene matches: 13. Germline assignment: CDR1 MNHNS and CDR2 SASEGT. There are 15 residues in the CDR3.

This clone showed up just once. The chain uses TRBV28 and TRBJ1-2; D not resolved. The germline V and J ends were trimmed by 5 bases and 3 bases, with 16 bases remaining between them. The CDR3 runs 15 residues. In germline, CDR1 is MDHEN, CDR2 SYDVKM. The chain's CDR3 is CASSPPKRVHYGYTF. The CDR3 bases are TGTGCCAGCAGTCCCCCCAAGAGGGTTCACTATGGCTACACCTTC.

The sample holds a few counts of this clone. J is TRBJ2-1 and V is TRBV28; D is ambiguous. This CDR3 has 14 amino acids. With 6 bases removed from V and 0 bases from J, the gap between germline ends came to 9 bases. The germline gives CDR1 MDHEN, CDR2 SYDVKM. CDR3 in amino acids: CASSGPSSYNEQFF. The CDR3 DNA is TGTGCCAGCAGCGGTCCAAGCTCCTACAATGAGCAGTTCTTC.

CDR3 nucleotide sequence: TGTGCCAGCAGCCCCAGGGGGCACTATGGCTACACCTTC. Residues: CASSPRGHYGYTF. The genes are TRBV7-8 and TRBJ1-2; 8 positions match TRBD1. CDR3 length: 13 amino acids. After removal of 5 bases from V and 3 bases from J, the junction contained 2 bases not matched to a gene. The germline V gene has CDR1 SGHVS and CDR2 FQNEAQ.

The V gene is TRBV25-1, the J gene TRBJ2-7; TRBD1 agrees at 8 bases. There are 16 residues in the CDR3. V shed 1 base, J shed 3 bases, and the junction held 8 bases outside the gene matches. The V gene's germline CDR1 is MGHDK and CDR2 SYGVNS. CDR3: CASSESGGRGLYEQYF. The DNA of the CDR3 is TGTGCCAGCAGTGAATCAGGAGGCAGGGGGCTCTACGAGCAGTACTTC.

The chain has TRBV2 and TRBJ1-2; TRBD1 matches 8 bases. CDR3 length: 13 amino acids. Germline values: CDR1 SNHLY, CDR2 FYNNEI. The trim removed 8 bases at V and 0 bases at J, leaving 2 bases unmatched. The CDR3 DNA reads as TGTGCCAGCCGACAGGGGACTAACTATGGCTACACCTTC. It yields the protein CASRQGTNYGYTF.

The CDR3 DNA sequence: TGTGCCAGCAGTCTAAATCGACTAGCGGGAGGCACAGATACGCAGTATTTT. It yields the protein CASSLNRLAGGTDTQYF. J is TRBJ2-3 and V is TRBV27, with 12 nucleotides matching TRBD2. Germline-derived CDR1 and CDR2 are MNHEY and SMNVEV (reference sequence). CDR3 length: 17 residues. The junction had 7 bases not matched to a gene; V was cut back by 5 bases and J by 1 base.

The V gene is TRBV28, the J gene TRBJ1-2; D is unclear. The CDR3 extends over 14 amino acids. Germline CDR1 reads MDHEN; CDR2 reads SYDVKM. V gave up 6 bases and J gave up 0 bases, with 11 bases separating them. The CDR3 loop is CASRHQEANYGYTF. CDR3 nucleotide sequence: TGTGCCAGCAGACACCAGGAGGCTAACTATGGCTACACCTTC.

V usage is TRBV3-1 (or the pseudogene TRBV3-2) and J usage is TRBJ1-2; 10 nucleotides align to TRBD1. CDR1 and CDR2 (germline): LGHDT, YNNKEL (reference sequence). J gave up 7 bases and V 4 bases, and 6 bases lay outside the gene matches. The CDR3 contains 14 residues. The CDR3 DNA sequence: TGTGCCAGCAGCCCCGGGACAGGGGCCAGTGGCTACACCTTC. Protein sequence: CASSPGTGASGYTF.